Sequencing of this T cell receptor (beta chain) was carried out in a study of blood T cells in healthy people across ages. Turning to this clonotype: Its antigen is as yet unknown.

From germline, CDR1 is DFQATT and CDR2 SNEGSKA (reference sequence). Between the trimmed V and J ends, which lost 0 bases and 1 base, there was a span of 15 bases. CDR3 length: 17 amino acids. A second about 7 to 11 cycle PCR used barcoded and J-beta primers. Every single cDNA molecule received a tag from a template-switch adaptor with 12 random nucleotides. TCRdb itself ran the 5' RACE reads through MiXCR, one entry per CDR3 protein. The sample holds roughly 570,000 distinct CDR3 sequences, about 26% seen once. Findings and limits, study-wide: Estimates of diversity drawn from one million T cells were considered underestimates.

The sequencing sample was made of blood. This chain links TRBV20-1 with TRBJ2-2, with unresolved D. This TCR derives from a woman in her seventies in good health. CDR3 nucleotide sequence: TGCAGTGCTAGAGATCATCGAGTAGCAGGGAACACCGGGGAGCTGTTTTTT. Protein product: CSARDHRVAGNTGELFF.